The 25 T cell receptor beta chains reported below all come from one sample, sequenced in a study of beta chain features in type 1 diabetes. Expressed TCRB transcripts got sequenced, as all isolated RNA was reverse transcribed. The data were produced by immunoSEQ multiplex PCR, yet TCRdb's version contains in-frame clones alone and is incomplete. The sample lists fewer than 200,000 clones; about 8.1% were seen once. The material sequenced was central memory CD4+ T cells from blood. These receptor sequences come from a man aged 18 to 35 in good health.

This clone was observed a few times. This sequence joins TRBV5-1 and TRBJ2-3, with D maybe TRBD2 (6 bases). CDR1 and CDR2 (germline): SGHRS, YFSETQ. V was cut by 0 bases and J by 1 base, with 12 bases left in between. This CDR3 has 16 residues. In DNA form, the CDR3 reads TGCGCCAGCAGCTTGGGGGCTAGCGCCCGCACAGATACGCAGTATTTT. Translation gives CASSLGASARTDTQYF.

The chain uses TRBV4-3 and TRBJ2-7; D is unresolved. The CDR3 is made up of 15 amino acids. Germline V gene lookup returns CDR1 LGHNA and CDR2 YSLEER. V lost 1 base and J 0 bases, leaving 10 bases between the germline ends. The CDR3 DNA follows: TGCGCCAGCAGCCAAGCGGTCGGTAACTCCTACGAGCAGTACTTC. As protein: CASSQAVGNSYEQYF.

This CDR3 reads CASSEGQGGNQPQHF. The CDR3 DNA reads as TGTGCCAGCAGCGAGGGACAGGGCGGCAATCAGCCCCAGCATTTT. V and J are TRBV7-9 and TRBJ1-5; 9 nucleotides match TRBD1. The CDR3 runs 15 residues. V shed 5 bases and J 2 bases; nucleotides not matched to a gene: 4. Germline V CDR1 and CDR2: SEHNR, FQNEAQ (reference sequence).

This clone was detected a few times. This chain links TRBV6-5 with TRBJ2-6, with D unclear. The CDR3 has 16 residues. The germline V gene has CDR1 MNHEY and CDR2 SVGAGI. Trimming cost V 4 bases and J 4 bases, with 14 bases left between them. CDR3 residues: CASSSRLVSGANVLTF. In DNA, the CDR3 is TGTGCCAGCAGTTCCCGCCTAGTCTCCGGGGCCAACGTCCTGACTTTC.

This clone occurred a few times. This chain links TRBV5-1 with TRBJ2-7; maybe TRBD1 (6 bases). The CDR3 extends over 13 amino acids. From germline, CDR1 is SGHRS and CDR2 YFSETQ. Trimming took 3 bases from V and 5 from J, leaving 12 bases between them. The DNA for the CDR3 is TGCGCCAGCAGCTATCAGGGGTGGGACGAGCAGTACTTC. This translates into CASSYQGWDEQYF.

This clone was observed many times. V gene TRBV27 combines with J gene TRBJ2-3; 9 nucleotides align to TRBD2. The CDR3 is made up of 15 amino acids. Germline V CDR1 and CDR2: MNHEY, SMNVEV (reference sequence). Germline trimming cut 3 bases from V and 1 base from J; bases unmatched to any gene: 2. The CDR3, as DNA: TGTGCCAGCAGTTTTTTAGCGGGAGGCACAGATACGCAGTATTTT. It codes for CASSFLAGGTDTQYF.

This sequence joins TRBV7-2 and TRBJ2-6, with D perhaps TRBD1 (6 bases). The CDR3 loop spans 17 amino acids. Germline-derived CDR1 and CDR2 are SGHTA and FQGNSA. Trimming removed 2 bases from V and 4 bases from J, with 15 bases in between. CDR3 protein: CASSLSGWGPGANVLTF. DNA of the CDR3: TGTGCCAGCAGCTTAAGTGGTTGGGGGCCCGGGGCCAACGTCCTGACTTTC.

This clone was picked up a small number of times. V usage is TRBV7-2 and J usage is TRBJ2-4; D call uncertain. The CDR3 is 13 amino acids. Trimming took 1 base from V and 9 from J, leaving 10 bases between them. The germline gives CDR1 SGHTA, CDR2 FQGNSA. The CDR3 nucleotides read TGTGCCAGCAGCTTAGGCCTAGAAAGCATTCAGTACTTC. Its protein product is CASSLGLESIQYF.

This clone was detected ten times or more. The sample carries other DNA sequences with the same CDR3. This CDR3 reads CAIRSGQAAEAFF. DNA of the CDR3: TGTGCCATCAGGAGCGGACAGGCCGCTGAAGCTTTCTTT. The V call is TRBV10-3, the J call TRBJ1-1, with 7 bases matching TRBD1. V lost 6 bases to trimming and J lost 6 bases; unmatched junction nucleotides: 7. The CDR3 sequence is 13 residues long. Germline CDR1 and CDR2: ENHRY and SYGVKD.

A note on this clone: Other DNA sequences in the same sample also yield this CDR3. V is TRBV28 and J is TRBJ2-2; no reliable D call. V lost 4 bases and J 1 base, leaving 10 bases between the germline ends. The germline V gene encodes CDR1 MDHEN and CDR2 SYDVKM. CDR3 length equals 15 residues. The CDR3 nucleotides are TGTGCCAGCAGTTGGGCAGGCCGGAACACCGGGGAGCTGTTTTTT. Translating it yields CASSWAGRNTGELFF.

This chain connects TRBV6-1 to TRBJ1-2, with TRBD1 matching 7 bases. This CDR3 spans 15 amino acids. Trimming cost V 2 bases and J 0 bases; bases outside gene matches: 3. Looked up from germline, CDR1 is MNHNS and CDR2 is SASEGT. The CDR3 DNA reads TGTGCCAGCAGTGAAACAGGGGCGACTAACTATGGCTACACCTTC. Its protein is CASSETGATNYGYTF.

Only a few counts were recorded for this clone. The rearrangement links TRBV5-5 to TRBJ2-5; a possible D gene is TRBD1 (6 bases). CDR3 length: 14 residues. CDR1 and CDR2 (germline): SGHKS, YYEKEE (reference sequence). Deletions cut 5 bases from V and 0 bases from J, with 11 bases between. CDR3 in DNA: TGTGCCAGCAGTCGACAGGCCGACCAAGAGACCCAGTACTTC. Amino acids: CASSRQADQETQYF.

About this clone: This CDR3 fails to terminate in the conserved phenylalanine or tryptophan, so it likely reflects a read error. No DNA is shown, since the ends of the CDR3 on it are uncertain; the CDR3 is the one TCRdb lists. The rearrangement joins TRBV29-1 to TRBJ1-5; TRBD1 is the table's D call, not checked against the DNA. The CDR3 region is 9 residues in length, termini included. Germline-derived CDR1 and CDR2 are SQVTM and ANQGSEA. The CDR3 reads CSVGQVRLV.

This clone was counted between two and nine times. The rearrangement links TRBV27 to TRBJ2-3; TRBD2 matches 7 bases. CDR1 is MNHEY and CDR2 is SMNVEV in the germline V gene (reference sequence). The CDR3 sequence is 14 residues long. V trimming: 2 bases; J trimming: 4 bases; junction bases outside the gene matches: 3. CDR3 loop: CASSLKGGADTQYF. For the CDR3, the DNA is TGTGCCAGCAGTTTAAAGGGAGGGGCAGATACGCAGTATTTT.

This clone was observed at least ten times. The chain links TRBV30 to TRBJ1-5, with unresolved D. Germline CDR1 GTSNPN, CDR2 SVGIG (reference sequence). The CDR3 is 13 amino acids. The V gene lost 0 bases and the J gene lost 5 bases, with 8 bases spanning the gap. The CDR3 nucleotides read TGTGCCTGGAGTGTACGGGAGGATCAGCCCCAGCATTTT. Its protein is CAWSVREDQPQHF.

The table lists this clone with many counts. The chain joins TRBV9 to TRBJ2-3; tentatively, D is TRBD2 (6 bases). Germline values: CDR1 SGDLS, CDR2 YYNGEE. The CDR3 runs 16 residues. The V gene lost 4 bases and the J gene lost 1 base, with 16 bases spanning the gap. The CDR3 bases are TGTGCCAGCAGCCCGCGGGACCAGAGAGGCACAGATACGCAGTATTTT. The encoded protein is CASSPRDQRGTDTQYF.

The chain combines TRBV5-1 with TRBJ2-3; 11 bases fit TRBD2. The germline gives CDR1 SGHRS, CDR2 YFSETQ. The J segment lost 1 base and the V segment lost 4 bases, leaving 5 bases of the junction unmatched. This CDR3 has 16 amino acids. CDR3 residues: CASSGSGRARTDTQYF. The CDR3 DNA reads as TGCGCCAGCAGCGGTAGCGGGAGGGCCCGCACAGATACGCAGTATTTT.

This clone was seen at least ten times. The chain combines TRBV29-1 with TRBJ1-5, with TRBD1 matching over 10 bases. This CDR3 is built from 14 residues. J lost 1 base, V lost 6 bases, and 3 bases had no gene match. The germline V gene has CDR1 SQVTM and CDR2 ANQGSEA. The CDR3 coding sequence is TGCAGCGTCCCGGGACAGGGGAGCAATCAGCCCCAGCATTTT. Translation gives CSVPGQGSNQPQHF. Full variable domain (remainder filled in from reference TRBV29-1 and TRBJ1-5): SAVISQKPSRDICQRGTSLTIQCQVDSQVTMMFWYRQQPGQSLTLIATANQGSEATYESGFVIDKFPISRPNLTFSTLTVSNMSPEDSSIYLCSVPGQGSNQPQHFGDGTRLSIL.

The chain has TRBV4-1 and TRBJ2-5; D gene ambiguous. Per germline, CDR1 MGHRA and CDR2 YSYEKL. V lost 4 bases and J lost 2, with 11 bases in between. The CDR3 runs to 14 residues. The CDR3: CASSLSRNQETQYF. The CDR3 DNA is TGCGCCAGCAGCCTATCTAGGAATCAAGAGACCCAGTACTTC.

This clone was detected only a few times. This chain uses TRBV18 with TRBJ2-7; TRBD1 matches 11 bases. V trimming: 2 bases; J trimming: 5 bases; junction bases outside the gene matches: 2. The germline V gene encodes CDR1 KGHSH and CDR2 LQKENI. The CDR3 runs to 14 residues. This CDR3 is CASSPGTGGDEQYF. The CDR3 nucleotides read TGTGCCAGCTCACCAGGGACAGGGGGTGACGAGCAGTACTTC.

The rearrangement joins TRBV7-2 to TRBJ2-7, with 9 bases aligning to TRBD2. CDR3 length: 17 residues. Germline CDR1 is SGHTA and CDR2 is FQGNSA. Trimming at V came to 0 bases and at J to 1 base, leaving 7 bases not matched to a gene. The CDR3 sequence: CASSLASSSGTSYEQYF. CDR3 DNA: TGTGCCAGCAGCTTAGCCAGCTCTAGCGGGACTTCCTACGAGCAGTACTTC.

The chain carries TRBV11-3 and TRBJ2-1; unclear D gene. CDR1 and CDR2 from the germline V gene are SGHNT and YENEEA. Between the trimmed V and J ends, which lost 1 base and 7 bases, there was a span of 8 bases. There are 13 residues in the CDR3. CDR3 sequence: CASSLASENEQFF. CDR3 nucleotide sequence: TGTGCCAGCAGCTTAGCCTCGGAGAATGAGCAGTTCTTC.

This clone has more than one count but fewer than ten. This chain joins TRBV27 and TRBJ1-1; TRBD1 agrees at 9 bases. Germline loops: CDR1 MNHEY, CDR2 SMNVEV (reference sequence). The CDR3 length is 14 residues. The V segment lost 7 bases and the J segment 5 bases; nucleotides outside the gene matches: 8. The CDR3 DNA reads as TGTGCCAGCAAAAAGGACAGGGGAGGTACTGAAGCTTTCTTT. This translates into CASKKDRGGTEAFF.

The table lists this clone with many counts. The chain recombines TRBV7-2 with TRBJ1-3; D call uncertain. V lost 1 base, J lost 0 bases, and 7 bases lay in between. The V gene's germline CDR1 is SGHTA and CDR2 FQGNSA. This CDR3 spans 15 amino acids. This CDR3 is CASSLVWSSGNTIYF. The CDR3 DNA reads as TGTGCCAGCAGCTTAGTATGGAGCTCTGGAAACACCATATATTTT.

In this sample, this clone turned up a few times. The J gene is TRBJ1-2, the V gene TRBV6-1, with 8 bases lining up with TRBD1. CDR1 and CDR2 (germline): MNHNS, SASEGT. The CDR3 is 15 residues long. Germline trimming cut 5 bases from V and 8 bases from J; bases unmatched to any gene: 13. In nucleotides, the CDR3 is TGTGCCAGCAGTCCAGAACAGGGGGGGGTCCGGGGCTACACCTTC. As protein: CASSPEQGGVRGYTF.